This entry lists 14 T cell receptor beta chains sequenced from one sample in a study of blood T cell repertoires in COVID-19. The assay was immunoSEQ multiplex PCR, and TCRdb's table has in-frame clones only and misses some. Among 200,000 to 250,000 clones, roughly 80% were seen once, and the ten largest hold approximately 5%. The sequencing input was peripheral blood. The receptors shown here come from a human donor in a cohort sampled during active COVID-19.

J is TRBJ1-6 and V is TRBV27; D is unclear. The germline V gene has CDR1 MNHEY and CDR2 SMNVEV (reference sequence). V dropped 3 bases and J dropped 10 bases, with 13 bases sitting between them. The CDR3 contains 14 residues. In nucleotides, the CDR3 is TGTGCCAGCAGTTTTCGCGGGGTTAGGTCACCCCTCCACTTT. It specifies CASSFRGVRSPLHF.

This clone was detected only once. J is TRBJ2-7 and V is TRBV7-8; perhaps TRBD2 as D (6 bases). V was shortened by 5 bases and J by 0 bases, with 11 bases between the two germline ends. Per the germline V gene, CDR1 is SGHVS and CDR2 is FQNEAQ. This CDR3 is built from 14 residues. The CDR3, as DNA: TGTGCCAGCAGCACCGCTAGCGTCTCCTACGAGCAGTACTTC. This encodes CASSTASVSYEQYF.

J is TRBJ2-7 and V is TRBV5-8, with 8 bases lining up with TRBD2. The CDR3 is 16 amino acids. The trim removed 1 base at V and 0 bases at J, leaving 6 bases unmatched. Germline V gene lookup returns CDR1 SGHTS and CDR2 YDEGEE. The CDR3 loop reads CASSLPGTRSSYEQYF. The CDR3 DNA follows: TGTGCCAGCAGCTTGCCCGGGACTAGGAGCTCCTACGAGCAGTACTTC.

V usage is TRBV3-1 (or the pseudogene TRBV3-2) and J usage is TRBJ1-1, with a tentative D call TRBD1 (5 bases). The V and J ends lost 3 bases and 0 bases respectively, with 14 bases between them. Looked up from germline, CDR1 is LGHDT and CDR2 is YNNKEL (reference sequence). The CDR3 is 16 residues long. The CDR3 DNA reads TGTGCCAGCAGCCAGGGGCAGGGCGTGCTGAACACTGAAGCTTTCTTT. Its translation is CASSQGQGVLNTEAFF.

This chain links TRBV9 with TRBJ1-3; the match to TRBD1 covers 8 bases. The CDR3 is 16 amino acids. Germline trimming cut 5 bases from V and 0 bases from J; bases unmatched to any gene: 7. Germline CDR1 and CDR2: SGDLS and YYNGEE. CDR3 DNA: TGTGCCAGCAGACCGGGACAGGAGATCTCTGGAAACACCATATATTTT. It encodes CASRPGQEISGNTIYF. Filled out from reference TRBV9 and TRBJ1-3, the complete variable domain reads DSGVTQTPKHLITATGQRVTLRCSPRSGDLSVYWYQQSLDQGLQFLIQYYNGEERAKGNILERFSAQQFPDLHSELNLSSLELGDSALYFCASRPGQEISGNTIYFGEGSWLTVV.

This clone occurred a few times. The chain recombines TRBV2 with TRBJ1-1, with TRBD1 matching over 8 bases. Trimming at V came to 6 bases and at J to 6 bases, leaving 6 bases not matched to a gene. The CDR3 has 13 amino acids. CDR1 is SNHLY and CDR2 is FYNNEI in the germline V gene. CDR3 protein: CASRRQGIAEAFF. The CDR3 DNA reads as TGTGCCAGCAGGAGACAGGGGATCGCTGAAGCTTTCTTT.

The V and J genes are TRBV5-8 and TRBJ1-2, with TRBD1 matching over 8 bases. The V gene's germline CDR1 is SGHTS and CDR2 YDEGEE. This CDR3 has 17 amino acids. Trimming removed 0 bases from V and 4 bases from J; junction bases left unmatched: 11. The CDR3 sequence: CASSLGTSGQGSYGYTF. DNA for the CDR3: TGTGCCAGCAGCTTGGGTACTTCTGGACAGGGTAGCTATGGCTACACCTTC.

The chain is built from TRBV18 and TRBJ1-1, with D possibly matching TRBD1 (6 bases). Deletions cut 3 bases from V and 4 bases from J, with 18 bases between. This CDR3 has 16 residues. CDR1 KGHSH and CDR2 LQKENI come from the germline V gene. The CDR3: CASSPGTRIRSTEAFF. The CDR3 region has the DNA TGTGCCAGCTCACCCGGGACACGTATTAGGAGCACTGAAGCTTTCTTT.

The chain joins TRBV6-2 or TRBV6-3 to TRBJ2-1, with TRBD2 identical over 14 bases. The CDR3 runs 13 residues. Germline lookup yields CDR1 MNHEY and CDR2 SVGEGT. The V and J ends lost 5 bases and 14 bases, in that order; junction bases with no gene match: 5. The CDR3, as DNA: TGTGCCAGCAGTGGGGGACTAGCGGGAGTTAAGTTCTTC. It encodes CASSGGLAGVKFF.

The gene calls are TRBV24-1 and TRBJ2-1; possibly TRBD2 for D (5 bases). The germline V and J ends were trimmed by 4 bases and 1 base, with 13 bases remaining between them. Germline values: CDR1 KGHDR, CDR2 SFDVKD. The CDR3 has 16 residues. The CDR3, as DNA: TGTGCCACCAGTGACCAATCCCGAGGGTCCTACAATGAGCAGTTCTTC. Its protein is CATSDQSRGSYNEQFF.

This clone was detected only a few times. This rearrangement joins TRBV6-2 or TRBV6-3 to TRBJ2-3, with 13 bases that match TRBD2. Trimming removed 1 base from V and 6 bases from J; junction bases left unmatched: 7. This CDR3 comprises 17 residues. Germline values: CDR1 MNHEY, CDR2 SVGEGT. In nucleotides, the CDR3 is TGTGCCAGCAGTTACTTGGGACTAGCGGGATCCTTGGATACGCAGTATTTT. Translation: CASSYLGLAGSLDTQYF.

This rearrangement joins TRBV24-1 to TRBJ2-1; 7 bases fit TRBD1. CDR3 size: 14 residues. Unmatched junction bases numbered 3, after V lost 4 bases and J lost 4 bases. In germline, CDR1 is KGHDR, CDR2 SFDVKD. The CDR3 nucleotides read TGTGCCACCAGTGACCAGGGACAGTACAATGAGCAGTTCTTC. Its translation: CATSDQGQYNEQFF.

The chain employs TRBV30 and TRBJ2-3; TRBD2 matches at 14 bases. CDR1 is GTSNPN, CDR2 SVGIG, per germline (reference sequence). This CDR3 has 15 amino acids. V dropped 5 bases and J dropped 4; count of bases not matched to a gene: 5. CDR3 protein: CAWGGLAGVADTQYF. CDR3 sequence (DNA): TGTGCCTGGGGGGGACTAGCGGGAGTTGCAGATACGCAGTATTTT.

This clone came up a few times. The chain employs TRBV19 and TRBJ1-5, with TRBD1 matching 8 bases. V dropped 6 bases and J dropped 0; count of bases not matched to a gene: 13. The CDR3 runs to 18 residues. Per the germline V gene, CDR1 is LNHDA and CDR2 is SQIVND (reference sequence). The chain's CDR3 is CASRGQGYREYSNQPQHF. Written as DNA, the CDR3 is TGTGCCAGTAGAGGACAGGGTTATCGAGAGTATAGCAATCAGCCCCAGCATTTT.